This T cell receptor beta chain was found in a study of OX40 agonist ivuxolimab in advanced cancers. For the wider study: The costimulatory receptor OX40 (CD134) was targeted by ivuxolimab, a fully human IgG2 agonistic monoclonal antibody. Partial responses occurred in three dose-escalation patients, of whom one had hepatocellular carcinoma and two had cutaneous melanoma. The purpose of peripheral TCRbeta sequencing was to test whether ivuxolimab changed TCR sequence diversity and led to clonal T-cell expansion. Intravenous ivuxolimab was administered to patients every 2 weeks at six dose levels: 0.01, 0.1, 0.3, 1.5, 3 and 10 mg/kg. Of the roughly 51 patients in dose escalation, about 20 had hepatocellular carcinoma, some 15 had melanoma, 9 had renal cell carcinoma and 9 had head and neck cancer. The paper describes the monotherapy dose-escalation part (N of about 57 patients) of the phase I trial of ivuxolimab. In the dose-escalation cohort, around four fifths of patients were male, and the mean age was roughly 60 years with a range of 23 to 79. Patients were allowed to have had prior anti-PD-1, anti-PD-L1 or anti-CTLA-4 therapy, and around 40% of the dose-escalation patients had previously received checkpoint inhibitors. On the study overall, not on this receptor specifically: After ivuxolimab, CD8+ T cells had more expanded clones than CD4+ T cells on average. At doses from 0.1 to 3.0 mg/kg, clonal expansion was seen in both CD4+ and CD8+ blood T cells between baseline and week 6. In the 0.1-3.0 mg/kg groups, partial responders were among the patients with the lowest normalized peripheral clonal expansion, particularly in CD8+ T cells. Which antigens the clonally expanded peripheral T cells were specific for was not determined. Low levels of normalized T-cell clonal expansion were also shown by some nonresponding patients.

Patients with a history of autoimmune disease or receiving systemic immunosuppression were excluded from the trial. Peripheral blood for TCR sequencing was drawn from every dose cohort at baseline, at cycle 4 day 1 and at cycle 7 day 1. The samples were taken from a phase I, first-in-human, multicenter, open-label dose-escalation trial of ivuxolimab. Adults with locally advanced or metastatic head and neck squamous cell, hepatocellular, melanoma or renal cell carcinoma were enrolled in the trial. CD4+ and CD8+ T cells were sorted separately from peripheral blood before TCR sequencing. To sequence the TCRbeta CDR3 region, genomic DNA was isolated from the sorted cells. The immunoSEQ Assay was used to sequence the TCRbeta CDR3 regions. TCRdb retrieved this table from immuneACCESS and kept in-frame rearrangements only. Not all clones are present; in checked studies, unresolved V genes account for under half, and no reason is known for the remainder. The sample table records about 70,000 clones; roughly 88% of these occur just once. The top ten clonotypes cover roughly 3% of the sample.

Its CDR3 holds 13 amino acids, cysteine through phenylalanine. The only DNA kept is the CDR3, 39 bases in frame from the first base. The germline V gene provides CDR1 SNHLY and CDR2 FYNNEI. V loses 5 bases, J loses 7 bases, and the germline ends lie 12 bases apart. On this clone itself: Its antigen is not yet known. Nothing much larger sits one base from this clone, and base qualities are not available.

The rearranged chain carries TRBV2 and TRBJ2-1; 7 matching bases give a weak D call of TRBD1. This clonotype was sampled from an adult with an advanced solid tumor such as melanoma, head and neck, liver or kidney cancer. The specimen was CD4+ or CD8+ T cells sorted from blood, collected in a trial of the OX40 agonist ivuxolimab. The base sequence is TGTGCCAGCAGTCCAGGGGGGTGGAATGAGCAGTTCTTC. This encodes CASSPGGWNEQFF.